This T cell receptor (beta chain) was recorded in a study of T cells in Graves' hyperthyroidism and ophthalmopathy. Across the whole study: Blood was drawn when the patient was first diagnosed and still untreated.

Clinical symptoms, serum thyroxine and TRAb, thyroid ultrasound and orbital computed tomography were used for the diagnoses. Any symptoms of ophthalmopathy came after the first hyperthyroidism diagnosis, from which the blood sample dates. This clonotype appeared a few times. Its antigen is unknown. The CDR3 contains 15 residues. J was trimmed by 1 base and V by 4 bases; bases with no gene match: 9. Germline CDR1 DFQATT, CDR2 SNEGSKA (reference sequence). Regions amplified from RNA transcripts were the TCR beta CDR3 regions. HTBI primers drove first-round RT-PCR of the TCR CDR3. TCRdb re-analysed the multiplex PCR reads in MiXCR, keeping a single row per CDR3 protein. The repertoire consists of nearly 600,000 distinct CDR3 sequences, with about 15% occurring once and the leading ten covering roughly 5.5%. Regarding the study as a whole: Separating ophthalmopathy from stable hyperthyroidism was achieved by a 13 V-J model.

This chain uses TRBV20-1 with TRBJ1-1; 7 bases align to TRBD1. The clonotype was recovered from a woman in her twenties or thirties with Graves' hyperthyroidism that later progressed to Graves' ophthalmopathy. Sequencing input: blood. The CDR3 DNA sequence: TGCAGTGCTATCGACAGGGAAGGTGGGAACACTGAAGCTTTCTTT. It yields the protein CSAIDREGGNTEAFF.